These 14 T cell receptor beta chains share one sample of origin, sequenced in a study of PD-L1 blockade in urothelial cancer. Only in-frame clones appear in the TCRdb table, and some are missing; sequencing was by immunoSEQ multiplex PCR. This sample carries roughly 25,000 clones, roughly 84% of them seen once, and the ten largest clones take about 8.9%. Sample: PBMCs, taken around atezolizumab (anti-PD-L1) treatment. The receptors come from a man in his 70s with urothelial cancer.

The chain couples TRBV29-1 to TRBJ2-4; no clear D. V was cut by 5 bases and J by 0 bases, with 11 bases left in between. The CDR3 totals 14 residues. Germline V gene data show CDR1 as SQVTM and CDR2 as ANQGSEA. CDR3 region: CSVQTDLAKNIQYF. The CDR3 DNA is TGCAGCGTTCAAACAGACCTAGCCAAAAACATTCAGTACTTC.

This clone was detected only once. The rearrangement joins TRBV2 to TRBJ1-5; D possibly corresponds to TRBD1 (5 bases). The CDR3 covers 17 residues. Looked up from germline, CDR1 is SNHLY and CDR2 is FYNNEI. Between the trimmed V and J ends, which lost 4 bases and 6 bases, there was a span of 22 bases. CDR3 residues: CASSGTPGLGGSQPQHF. The DNA for the CDR3 is TGTGCCAGCAGTGGAACCCCCGGCCTGGGGGGTAGTCAGCCCCAGCATTTT.

This clone was detected a few times. The V gene is TRBV28, the J gene TRBJ1-4; the match to TRBD1 covers 9 bases. Trimming at V came to 5 bases and at J to 6 bases, leaving 7 bases not matched to a gene. In germline, CDR1 is MDHEN, CDR2 SYDVKM. CDR3 size: 15 residues. The CDR3 sequence: CASSHDRGYDEKLFF. DNA for the CDR3: TGTGCCAGCAGTCACGACAGGGGGTACGATGAAAAACTGTTTTTT.

The CDR3, as DNA: TGTGCCAGCTCGGAGGGAAGGGGTGTCAGTTCACCCCTCCACTTT. This sequence encodes CASSEGRGVSSPLHF. This chain joins TRBV28 and TRBJ1-6; D possibly corresponds to TRBD1 (5 bases). The CDR3 contains 15 residues. The germline V gene has CDR1 MDHEN and CDR2 SYDVKM. Trimming shortened V by 8 bases and J by 9 bases, and 20 bases separated the two germline ends.

The chain uses TRBV2 and TRBJ2-3; the match to TRBD1 covers 7 bases. CDR1 and CDR2 (germline): SNHLY, FYNNEI. The CDR3 loop spans 14 amino acids. V trimming: 0 bases; J trimming: 8 bases; junction bases outside the gene matches: 5. CDR3 loop: CASSEARGPITQYF. CDR3 DNA: TGTGCCAGCAGTGAAGCGAGGGGGCCTATTACGCAGTATTTT.

This chain links TRBV19 with TRBJ2-1; a weak D match, TRBD1 (7 bases). CDR3 size: 16 residues. Trimming removed 5 bases from V and 1 base from J, with 15 bases in between. CDR1 and CDR2 (germline): LNHDA, SQIVND (reference sequence). CDR3 sequence reads: CASSPLRGESYNEQFF. The CDR3 nucleotides are TGTGCCAGTAGTCCACTCAGGGGGGAGTCCTACAATGAGCAGTTCTTC.

Here the CDR3 reads CASSQEGWDRDHEQYF. CDR3 in DNA: TGCGCCAGCAGCCAAGAAGGATGGGACAGGGATCACGAGCAGTACTTC. This sequence joins TRBV4-1 and TRBJ2-7, with TRBD1 identical over 9 bases. Germline V gene sequence: CDR1 MGHRA, CDR2 YSYEKL. This CDR3 comprises 16 residues. The junction had 8 bases not matched to a gene; V was cut back by 0 bases and J by 5 bases.

This chain links TRBV6-1 with TRBJ1-4; D is possibly TRBD1 (6 bases). V was pared by 0 bases and J by 6 bases, with 14 bases between. The CDR3 has 16 residues. CDR1 and CDR2 (germline): MNHNS, SASEGT. The CDR3 DNA is TGTGCCAGCAGTGAAGCGGCAACAGGGTGGTATGAAAAACTGTTTTTT. Translation: CASSEAATGWYEKLFF.

V and J are TRBV7-3 and TRBJ2-3; D is undetermined. The CDR3 sequence is 14 residues long. With 5 bases removed from V and 5 bases from J, the gap between germline ends came to 14 bases. Germline V gives CDR1 SGHTA, CDR2 FQGTGA. This CDR3 is CASSPMPFGDTQYF. The CDR3 DNA reads as TGTGCCAGCAGCCCTATGCCCTTCGGAGATACGCAGTATTTT.

V is TRBV19 and J is TRBJ2-2, with TRBD2 matching over 12 bases. This CDR3 region has 16 residues. J lost 3 bases, V lost 5 bases, and 4 bases had no gene match. CDR1 and CDR2 from the germline V gene are LNHDA and SQIVND (reference sequence). This CDR3 reads CASSPGTSGYTGELFF. The CDR3 coding sequence is TGTGCCAGTAGTCCAGGGACTAGCGGGTACACCGGGGAGCTGTTTTTT.

The genes are TRBV10-3 and TRBJ2-3, with 10 bases that match TRBD2. The germline V gene encodes CDR1 ENHRY and CDR2 SYGVKD. The CDR3 extends over 14 amino acids. The junction had 6 bases not matched to a gene; V was cut back by 8 bases and J by 4 bases. In DNA, the CDR3 is TGTGCCATCGGGAAGCGGGAGGGATCAGATACGCAGTATTTT. As protein: CAIGKREGSDTQYF.

The chain combines TRBV28 with TRBJ1-5, with D maybe TRBD1 (6 bases). There are 14 residues in the CDR3. V lost 4 bases and J lost 3, with 10 bases in between. Germline CDR1 and CDR2: MDHEN and SYDVKM. CDR3 DNA sequence: TGTGCCAGCAGTTCTGGACAGCACAATCAGCCCCAGCATTTT. This codes for CASSSGQHNQPQHF.

The V call is TRBV11-2, the J call TRBJ2-2; D is ambiguous. CDR1 is SGHAT and CDR2 is FQNNGV in the germline V gene. V dropped 5 bases and J dropped 0 bases, with 13 bases sitting between them. This CDR3 comprises 16 residues. The CDR3 nucleotides are TGTGCCAGCAGCCCCCACGGTTGGTCGAACACCGGGGAGCTGTTTTTT. This codes for CASSPHGWSNTGELFF.

The chain has TRBV2 and TRBJ1-2; the D is unclear. The germline V gene encodes CDR1 SNHLY and CDR2 FYNNEI. Trimming left V 6 bases short and J 3 bases short, with 14 bases between. This CDR3 region has 14 residues. The CDR3, as DNA: TGTGCCAGCAGCCACATCAGCGGGTACTATGGCTACACCTTC. Translating it yields CASSHISGYYGYTF.